The table lists the clone carrying this T cell receptor beta chain with many counts. Its antigen remains unidentified. The data derive from a study of T-cell memory formation after mild COVID-19. Study findings and constraints: Contracting clones from day 15 to 85 had balanced CD4/CD8; later expanders favoured CD4+.

Each CDR3 protein is one row after TCRdb ran MiXCR on the 5' RACE reads. The sample consists of hundreds of thousands of distinct CDR3 sequences, under 20% of them appearing once. The trim removed 4 bases at V and 0 bases at J, leaving 2 bases unmatched. The CDR3 consists of 14 residues. CDR1 and CDR2 (germline): ENHRY, SYGVKD. The sequenced sample consisted of PBMCs or a T cell subset sorted from them (not recorded which). V is TRBV10-3 and J is TRBJ2-7; 8 bases are shared with TRBD1. The receptor was derived from an adult woman who had mild COVID-19 (a few samples of this study predate the infection). Cell type and time point are not known. The CDR3 DNA is TGTGCCATCAGTGCGGGACAGGCCTCCTACGAGCAGTACTTC. Protein: CAISAGQASYEQYF.